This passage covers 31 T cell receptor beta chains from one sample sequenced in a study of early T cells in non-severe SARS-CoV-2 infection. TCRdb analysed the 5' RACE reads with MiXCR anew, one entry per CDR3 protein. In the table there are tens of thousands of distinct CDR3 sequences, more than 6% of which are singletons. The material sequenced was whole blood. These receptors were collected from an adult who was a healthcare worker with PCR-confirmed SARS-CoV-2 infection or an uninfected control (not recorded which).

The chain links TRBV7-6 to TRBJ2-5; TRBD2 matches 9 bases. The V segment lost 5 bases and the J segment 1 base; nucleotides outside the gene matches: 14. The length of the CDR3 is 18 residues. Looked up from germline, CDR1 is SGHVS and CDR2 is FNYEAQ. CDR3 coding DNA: TGTGCCAGCAGCCGACCTCGGACTAGCGAGATCGTCCAAGAGACCCAGTACTTC. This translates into CASSRPRTSEIVQETQYF.

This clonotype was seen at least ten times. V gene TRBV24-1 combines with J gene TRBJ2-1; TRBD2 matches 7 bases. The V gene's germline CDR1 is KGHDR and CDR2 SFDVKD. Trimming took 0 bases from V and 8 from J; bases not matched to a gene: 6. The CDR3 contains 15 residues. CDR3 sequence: CATSDLGGSADEQFF. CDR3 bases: TGTGCCACCAGTGATTTGGGCGGGAGTGCCGATGAGCAGTTCTTC.

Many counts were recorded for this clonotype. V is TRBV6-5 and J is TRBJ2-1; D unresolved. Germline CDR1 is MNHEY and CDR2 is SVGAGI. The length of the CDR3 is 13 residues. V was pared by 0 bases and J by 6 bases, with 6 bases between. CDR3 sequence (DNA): TGTGCCAGCAGTTACTCGAGTCGCAATGAGCAGTTCTTC. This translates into CASSYSSRNEQFF.

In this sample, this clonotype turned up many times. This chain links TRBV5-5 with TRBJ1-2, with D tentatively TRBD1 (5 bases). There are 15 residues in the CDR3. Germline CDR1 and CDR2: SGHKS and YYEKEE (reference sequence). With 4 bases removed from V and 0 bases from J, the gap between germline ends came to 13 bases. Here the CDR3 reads CASSVTGAANYGYTF. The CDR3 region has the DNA TGTGCCAGCAGCGTCACTGGGGCTGCTAACTATGGCTACACCTTC.

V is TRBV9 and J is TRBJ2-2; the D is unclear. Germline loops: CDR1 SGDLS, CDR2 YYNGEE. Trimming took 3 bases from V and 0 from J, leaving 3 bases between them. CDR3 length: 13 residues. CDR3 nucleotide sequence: TGTGCCAGCAGCGGAACGAACACCGGGGAGCTGTTTTTT. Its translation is CASSGTNTGELFF.

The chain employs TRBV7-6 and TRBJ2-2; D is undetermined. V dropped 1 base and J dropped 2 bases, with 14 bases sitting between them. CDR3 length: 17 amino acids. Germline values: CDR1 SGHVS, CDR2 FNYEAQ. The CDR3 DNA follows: TGTGCCAGCAGCTTAGTTATGGGAACAGTCAACACCGGGGAGCTGTTTTTT. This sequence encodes CASSLVMGTVNTGELFF.

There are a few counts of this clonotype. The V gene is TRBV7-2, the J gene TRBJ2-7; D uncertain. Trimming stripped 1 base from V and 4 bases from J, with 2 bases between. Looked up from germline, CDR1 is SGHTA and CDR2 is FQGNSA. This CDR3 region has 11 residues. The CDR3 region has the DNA TGTGCCAGCAGCTTAGAATACGAGCAGTACTTC. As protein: CASSLEYEQYF.

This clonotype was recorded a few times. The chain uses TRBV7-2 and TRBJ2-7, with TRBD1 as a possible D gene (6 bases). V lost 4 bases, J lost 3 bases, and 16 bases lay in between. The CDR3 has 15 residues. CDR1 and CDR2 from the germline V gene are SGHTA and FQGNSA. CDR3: CASSWDKNRLYEQYF. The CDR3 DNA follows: TGTGCCAGCAGCTGGGACAAAAATCGCCTCTACGAGCAGTACTTC.

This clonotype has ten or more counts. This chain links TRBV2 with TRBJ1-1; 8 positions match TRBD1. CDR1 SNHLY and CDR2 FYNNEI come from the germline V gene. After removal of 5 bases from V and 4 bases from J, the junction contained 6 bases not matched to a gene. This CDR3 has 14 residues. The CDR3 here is CASSLSGGGTEAFF. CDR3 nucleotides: TGTGCCAGCAGTCTCTCAGGGGGCGGCACTGAAGCTTTCTTT.

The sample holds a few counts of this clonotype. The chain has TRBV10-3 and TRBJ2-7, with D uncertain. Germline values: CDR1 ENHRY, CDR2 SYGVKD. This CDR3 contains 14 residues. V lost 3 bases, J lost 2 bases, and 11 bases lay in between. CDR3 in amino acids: CAISDSGPAYEQYF. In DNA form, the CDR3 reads TGTGCCATCAGTGACTCGGGTCCGGCCTACGAGCAGTACTTC.

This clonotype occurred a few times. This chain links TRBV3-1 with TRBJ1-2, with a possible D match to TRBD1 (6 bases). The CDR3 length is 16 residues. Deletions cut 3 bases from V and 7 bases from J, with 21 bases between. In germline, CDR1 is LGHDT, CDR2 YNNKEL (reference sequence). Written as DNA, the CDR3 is TGTGCCAGCAGCCATACCCCGATGGGGGGCGCCTCTGGCTACACCTTC. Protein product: CASSHTPMGGASGYTF.

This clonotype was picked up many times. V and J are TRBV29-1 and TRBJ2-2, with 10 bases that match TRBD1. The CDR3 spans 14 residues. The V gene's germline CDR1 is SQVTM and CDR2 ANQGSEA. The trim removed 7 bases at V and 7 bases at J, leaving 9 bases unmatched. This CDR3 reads CSAERGQGVGELFF. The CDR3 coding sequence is TGCAGCGCTGAGCGCGGACAGGGGGTCGGGGAGCTGTTTTTT.

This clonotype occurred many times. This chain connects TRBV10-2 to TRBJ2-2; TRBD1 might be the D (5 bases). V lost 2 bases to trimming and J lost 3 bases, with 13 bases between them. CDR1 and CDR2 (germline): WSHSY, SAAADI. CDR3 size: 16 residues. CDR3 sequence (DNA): TGCGCCAGCAGTGAGAATCCGGACACCTACACCGGGGAGCTGTTTTTT. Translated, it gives CASSENPDTYTGELFF.

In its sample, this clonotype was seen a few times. The CDR3 sequence is CASSEGQIYEQYF. For the CDR3, the DNA is TGTGCCAGCAGTGAGGGACAGATCTACGAGCAGTACTTC. The J gene is TRBJ2-7, the V gene TRBV6-1; 7 nucleotides line up with TRBD1. Germline V gene sequence: CDR1 MNHNS, CDR2 SASEGT. Trimming removed 3 bases from V and 3 bases from J; junction bases left unmatched: 2. This CDR3 is built from 13 residues.

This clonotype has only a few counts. The DNA for the CDR3 is TGTGCCAGCACCCCTCTGGGACCTTATGGCTACACCTTC. This gives the protein CASTPLGPYGYTF. The J gene is TRBJ1-2, the V gene TRBV12-3 or TRBV12-4, with D tentatively TRBD1 (5 bases). The CDR3 has 13 amino acids. V lost 7 bases and J 5 bases, leaving 14 bases between the germline ends.

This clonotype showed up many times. The CDR3 DNA reads TGTGCCATCAGGGATCCGGGGGGGCGCGTTGGCGAGCAGTACTTC. Translated: CAIRDPGGRVGEQYF. The V call is TRBV10-3, the J call TRBJ2-7; 8 nucleotides align to TRBD2. The CDR3 length is 15 residues. Trimming removed 6 bases from V and 6 bases from J; junction bases left unmatched: 13. Germline V gene lookup returns CDR1 ENHRY and CDR2 SYGVKD.

The CDR3 nucleotides are TGTGCCAGCAGCGTAGGAAGTGCCGGTGAGCAGTTCTTC. Translating it yields CASSVGSAGEQFF. This chain connects TRBV9 to TRBJ2-1; D gene unclear. V was clipped by 0 bases and J by 9 bases, with 10 bases between them. The germline V gene has CDR1 SGDLS and CDR2 YYNGEE. There are 13 residues in the CDR3.

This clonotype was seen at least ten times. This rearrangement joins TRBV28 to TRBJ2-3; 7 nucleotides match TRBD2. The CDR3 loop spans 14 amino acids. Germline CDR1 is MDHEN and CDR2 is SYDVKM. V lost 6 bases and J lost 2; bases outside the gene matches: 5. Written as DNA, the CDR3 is TGTGCCAGCAGCCCCGGGACTAACACAGATACGCAGTATTTT. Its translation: CASSPGTNTDTQYF. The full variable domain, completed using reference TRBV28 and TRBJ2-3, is DVKVTQSSRYLVKRTGEKVFLECVQDMDHENMFWYRQDPGLGLRLIYFSYDVKMKEKGDIPEGYSVSREKKERFSLILESASTNQTSMYLCASSPGTNTDTQYFGPGTRLTVL.

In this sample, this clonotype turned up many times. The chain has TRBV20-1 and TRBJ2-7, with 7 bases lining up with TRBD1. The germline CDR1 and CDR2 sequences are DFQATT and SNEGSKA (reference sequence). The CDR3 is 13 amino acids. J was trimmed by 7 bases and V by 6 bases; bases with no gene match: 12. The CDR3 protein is CSALRAGGQEQYF. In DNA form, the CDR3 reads TGCAGTGCCCTCCGGGCAGGGGGACAAGAGCAGTACTTC.

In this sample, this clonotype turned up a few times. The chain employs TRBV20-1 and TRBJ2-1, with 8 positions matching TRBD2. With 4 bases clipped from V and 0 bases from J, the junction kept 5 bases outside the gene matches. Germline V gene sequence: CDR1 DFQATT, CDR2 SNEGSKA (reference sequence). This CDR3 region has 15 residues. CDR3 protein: CSANSGIPSYNEQFF. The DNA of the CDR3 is TGCAGTGCTAATAGCGGGATACCCTCCTACAATGAGCAGTTCTTC.

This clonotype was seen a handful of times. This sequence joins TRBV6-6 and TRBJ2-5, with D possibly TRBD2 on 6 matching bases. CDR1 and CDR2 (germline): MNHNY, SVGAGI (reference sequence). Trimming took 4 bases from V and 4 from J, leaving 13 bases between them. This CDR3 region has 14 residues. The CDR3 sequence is CASSLSVGGETQYF. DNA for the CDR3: TGTGCCAGCAGTTTATCGGTCGGGGGAGAGACCCAGTACTTC.

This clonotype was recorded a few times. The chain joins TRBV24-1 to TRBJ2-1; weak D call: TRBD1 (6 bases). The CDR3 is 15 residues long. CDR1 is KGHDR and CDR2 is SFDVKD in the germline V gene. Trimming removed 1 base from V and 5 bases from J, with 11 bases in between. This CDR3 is CATSDLQGPHNEQFF. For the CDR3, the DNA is TGTGCCACCAGTGATTTACAGGGTCCTCACAATGAGCAGTTCTTC.

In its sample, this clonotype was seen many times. The CDR3 loop reads CSALVGRGPNEQFF. CDR3 coding DNA: TGCAGTGCCCTTGTGGGGCGGGGGCCCAATGAGCAGTTCTTC. This chain uses TRBV20-1 with TRBJ2-1, with a possible D match to TRBD2 (7 bases). Trimming removed 6 bases at V and 6 bases at J, with 18 bases between. There are 14 residues in the CDR3. Germline V CDR1 and CDR2: DFQATT, SNEGSKA (reference sequence).

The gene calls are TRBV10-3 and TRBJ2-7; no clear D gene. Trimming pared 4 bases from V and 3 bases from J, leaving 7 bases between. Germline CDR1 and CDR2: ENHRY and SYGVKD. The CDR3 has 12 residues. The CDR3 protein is CAISGTDYEQYF. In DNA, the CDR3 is TGTGCCATCAGTGGGACGGACTACGAGCAGTACTTC.

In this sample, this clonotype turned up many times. The CDR3 bases are TGTGCCACCATGGACGGGTCTACCAGGGGGGAGCTGTTTTTT. Translating it yields CATMDGSTRGELFF. V usage is TRBV15 and J usage is TRBJ2-2; D ambiguous. Per germline, CDR1 LNHNV and CDR2 YYDKDF (reference sequence). This CDR3 comprises 14 residues. Trimming pared 7 bases from V and 8 bases from J, leaving 17 bases between.

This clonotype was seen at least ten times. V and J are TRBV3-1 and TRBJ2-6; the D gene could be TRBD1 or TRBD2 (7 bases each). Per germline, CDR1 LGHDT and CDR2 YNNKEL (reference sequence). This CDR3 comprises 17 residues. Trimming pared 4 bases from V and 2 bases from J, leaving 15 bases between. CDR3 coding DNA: TGTGCCAGCAGCCTTCAGGGGGGGTTAGCTGGGGCCAACGTCCTGACTTTC. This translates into CASSLQGGLAGANVLTF.

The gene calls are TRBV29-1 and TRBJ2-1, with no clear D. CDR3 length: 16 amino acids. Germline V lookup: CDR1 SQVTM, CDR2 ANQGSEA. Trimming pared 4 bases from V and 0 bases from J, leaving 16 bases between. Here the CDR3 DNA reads TGCAGCGTTGTCACCCTCTTAACCAACTCCTACAATGAGCAGTTCTTC. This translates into CSVVTLLTNSYNEQFF.

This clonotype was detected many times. The CDR3 here is CATDRGATGELFF. The DNA for the CDR3 is TGTGCCACGGACAGGGGGGCTACCGGGGAGCTGTTTTTT. The chain couples TRBV6-2 or TRBV6-3 to TRBJ2-2; 10 positions match TRBD1. CDR3 size: 13 residues. Germline V gene sequence: CDR1 MNHEY, CDR2 SVGEGT. V shed 10 bases and J 5 bases; nucleotides not matched to a gene: 4.

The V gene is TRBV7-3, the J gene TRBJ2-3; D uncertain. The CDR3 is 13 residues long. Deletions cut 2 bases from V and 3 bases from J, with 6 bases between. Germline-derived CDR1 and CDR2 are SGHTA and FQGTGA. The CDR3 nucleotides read TGTGCCAGCAGCTTAGACGGTACAGATACGCAGTATTTT. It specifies CASSLDGTDTQYF.

The CDR3 loop reads CASSLRGLAGGAYEQYF. The CDR3 DNA is TGCGCCAGCAGCCTTCGGGGACTAGCGGGAGGGGCCTACGAGCAGTACTTC. The chain couples TRBV4-1 to TRBJ2-7; TRBD2 agrees at 16 bases. The CDR3 is 17 residues long. Germline V lookup: CDR1 MGHRA, CDR2 YSYEKL. Unmatched junction bases numbered 5, after V lost 4 bases and J lost 2 bases.

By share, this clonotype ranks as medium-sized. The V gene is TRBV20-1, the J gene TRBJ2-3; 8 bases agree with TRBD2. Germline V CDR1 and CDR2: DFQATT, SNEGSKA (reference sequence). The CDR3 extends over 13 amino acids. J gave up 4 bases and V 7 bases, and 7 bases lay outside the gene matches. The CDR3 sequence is CSGASGSPDTQYF. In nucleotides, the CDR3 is TGCAGTGGGGCCAGCGGGAGCCCAGATACGCAGTATTTT.